This T cell receptor (beta chain) was identified during a study of control samples from healthy donors and cancer patients (TCRdb year 2020). The receptor library was made with the immunoSEQ multiplex PCR assay. TCRdb holds this immuneACCESS table with in-frame rearrangements only. Some clones are missing; in checked studies, unresolved V genes explain under half, and the rest has no known cause. Present in this sample are more than 20,000 clones, more than 75% of which were seen just once. Of the sample, around 15% is held by the ten largest clones. The CDR3 measures 18 amino acids from cysteine to phenylalanine. Only CDR3 DNA remains: 54 bases, in frame from the first base. CDR1 and CDR2, per the germline V gene (reference sequence), are LNHDA and SQIVND. Unmatched junction bases come to 13, with V trimmed by 2 bases and J by 4 bases. A word on this clone: The specificity of this receptor is unknown. The input lacks base qualities; no much larger clone sits a single base away.

The TCR comes from a man aged 45-60 years with lung cancer. The sequenced sample was PBMCs. Here the chain combines TRBV19 and TRBJ1-5; the junction holds 8 bases that match TRBD1. The nucleotides read TGTGCCAGTAGTATACGGACTACGTTATGGACAGGGAATCAGCCCCAGCATTTT. It translates to CASSIRTTLWTGNQPQHF.